This TCR beta chain was identified in a study of OX40 agonist ivuxolimab in advanced cancers. This CDR3 contains 14 residues. V gave up 5 bases and J gave up 11 bases, with 21 bases separating them. Germline assignment: CDR1 SGHAT and CDR2 FQNNGV. Clones were read by immunoSEQ multiplex PCR, and TCRdb kept only the in-frame ones, dropping some. The sample gives tens of thousands of clones, 70% to 85% of which show up once; 3% to 4.5% is in the top ten. The specimen was CD4+ or CD8+ T cells sorted from blood, collected in a trial of the OX40 agonist ivuxolimab. This TCR came from an adult with an advanced solid tumor such as melanoma, head and neck, liver or kidney cancer. The chain uses TRBV11-2 and TRBJ2-5, with D perhaps matching TRBD2 (5 bases). CDR3 protein: CASSPRSGPWEQYF. In DNA, the CDR3 is TGTGCCAGCAGCCCCCGATCGGGTCCTTGGGAGCAGTACTTC.